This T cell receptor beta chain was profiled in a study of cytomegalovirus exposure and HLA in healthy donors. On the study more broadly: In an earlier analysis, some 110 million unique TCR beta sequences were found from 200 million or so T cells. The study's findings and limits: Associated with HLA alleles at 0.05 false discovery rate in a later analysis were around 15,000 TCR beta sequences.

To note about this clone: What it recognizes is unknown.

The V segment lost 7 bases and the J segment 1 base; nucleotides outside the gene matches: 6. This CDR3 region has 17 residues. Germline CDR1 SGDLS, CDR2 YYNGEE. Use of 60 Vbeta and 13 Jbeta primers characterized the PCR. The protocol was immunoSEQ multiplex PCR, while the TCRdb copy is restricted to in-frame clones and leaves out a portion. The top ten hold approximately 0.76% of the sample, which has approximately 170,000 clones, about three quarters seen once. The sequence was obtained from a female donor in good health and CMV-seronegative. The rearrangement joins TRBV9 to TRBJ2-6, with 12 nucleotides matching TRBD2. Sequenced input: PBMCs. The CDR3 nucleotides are TGTGCCAGCTCCCTGACTAGCGGGGGATCTGGGGCCAACGTCCTGACTTTC. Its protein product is CASSLTSGGSGANVLTF. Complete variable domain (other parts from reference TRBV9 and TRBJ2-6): DSGVTQTPKHLITATGQRVTLRCSPRSGDLSVYWYQQSLDQGLQFLIQYYNGEERAKGNILERFSAQQFPDLHSELNLSSLELGDSALYFCASSLTSGGSGANVLTFGAGSRLTVL.